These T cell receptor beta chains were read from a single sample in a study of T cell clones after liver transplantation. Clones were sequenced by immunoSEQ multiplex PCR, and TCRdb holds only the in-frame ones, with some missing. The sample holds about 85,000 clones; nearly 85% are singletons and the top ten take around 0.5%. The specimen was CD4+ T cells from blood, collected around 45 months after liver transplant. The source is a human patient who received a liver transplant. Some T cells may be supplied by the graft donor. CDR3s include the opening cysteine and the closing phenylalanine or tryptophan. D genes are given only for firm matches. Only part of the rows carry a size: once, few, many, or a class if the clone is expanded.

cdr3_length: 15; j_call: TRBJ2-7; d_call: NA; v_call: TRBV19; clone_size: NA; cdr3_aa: CASSIPGRGDYEQYF; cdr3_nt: TGTGCCAGTAGTATCCCCGGCAGGGGGGACTACGAGCAGTACTTC
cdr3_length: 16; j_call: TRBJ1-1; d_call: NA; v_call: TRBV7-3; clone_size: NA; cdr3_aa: CASSPHAGGLGTEAFF; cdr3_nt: TGTGCCAGCAGCCCCCACGCGGGGGGGTTGGGCACTGAAGCTTTCTTT
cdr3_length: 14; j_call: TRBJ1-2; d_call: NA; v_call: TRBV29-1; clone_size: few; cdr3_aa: CSVDNPRGRYGYTF; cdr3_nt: TGCAGCGTTGACAATCCCAGAGGTAGATATGGCTACACCTTC
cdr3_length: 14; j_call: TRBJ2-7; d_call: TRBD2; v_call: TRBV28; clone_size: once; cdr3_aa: CASSRTSSSYEQYF; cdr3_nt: TGTGCCAGCAGTAGGACTAGCAGTTCCTACGAGCAGTACTTC
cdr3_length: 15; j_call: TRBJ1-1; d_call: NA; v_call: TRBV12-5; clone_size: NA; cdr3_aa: CASGSWGGANTEAFF; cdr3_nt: TGTGCTAGTGGAAGTTGGGGAGGGGCGAACACTGAAGCTTTCTTT
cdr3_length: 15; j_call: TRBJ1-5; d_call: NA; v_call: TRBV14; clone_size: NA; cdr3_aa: CASSQGGTRDQPQHF; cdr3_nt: TGTGCCAGCAGCCAAGGAGGGACGAGAGATCAGCCCCAGCATTTT
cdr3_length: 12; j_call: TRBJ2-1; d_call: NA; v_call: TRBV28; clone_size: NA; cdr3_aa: CASSLWQGKGFF; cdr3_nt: TGTGCCAGCAGTTTGTGGCAGGGCAAGGGGTTCTTC
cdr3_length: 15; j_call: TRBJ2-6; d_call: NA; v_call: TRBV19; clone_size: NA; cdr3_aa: CASKAGISGANVLTF; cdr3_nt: TGTGCCAGTAAAGCGGGTATCTCTGGGGCCAACGTCCTGACTTTC
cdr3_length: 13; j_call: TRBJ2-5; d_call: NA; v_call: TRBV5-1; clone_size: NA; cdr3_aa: CASSFAGEETQYF; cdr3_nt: TGCGCCAGCAGCTTCGCCGGGGAAGAGACCCAGTACTTC
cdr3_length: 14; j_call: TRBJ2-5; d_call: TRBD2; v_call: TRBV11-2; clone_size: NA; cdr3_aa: CASSASGGPGPQYF; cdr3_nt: TGTGCCAGCAGCGCCTCGGGAGGGCCAGGACCCCAGTACTTC
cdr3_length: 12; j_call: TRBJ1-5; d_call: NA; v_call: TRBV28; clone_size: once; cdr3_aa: CASRPANQPQHF; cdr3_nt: TGTGCCAGCAGGCCAGCTAATCAGCCCCAGCATTTT
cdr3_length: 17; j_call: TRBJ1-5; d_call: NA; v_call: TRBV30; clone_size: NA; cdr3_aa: CAWSVTGIGLGNQPQHF; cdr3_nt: TGTGCCTGGAGTGTCACAGGGATTGGTCTGGGCAATCAGCCCCAGCATTTT
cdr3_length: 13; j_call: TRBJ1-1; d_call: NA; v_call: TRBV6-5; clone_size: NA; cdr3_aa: CASSYGGPTEAFF; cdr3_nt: TGTGCCAGCAGTTACGGGGGGCCAACTGAAGCTTTCTTT
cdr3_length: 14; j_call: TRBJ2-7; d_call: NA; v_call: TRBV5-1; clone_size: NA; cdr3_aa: CASSLTSQRYEQYF; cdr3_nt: TGCGCCAGCAGCTTGACCAGTCAGCGATACGAGCAGTACTTC
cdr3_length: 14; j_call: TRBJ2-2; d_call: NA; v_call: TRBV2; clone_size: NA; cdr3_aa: CASSENYPTGELFF; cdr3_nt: TGTGCCAGCAGTGAAAACTACCCCACCGGGGAGCTGTTTTTT
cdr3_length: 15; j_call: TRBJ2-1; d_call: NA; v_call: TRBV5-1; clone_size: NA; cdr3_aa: CASSLEDLRYNEQFF; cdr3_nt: TGCGCCAGCAGCTTAGAGGACCTAAGGTACAATGAGCAGTTCTTC
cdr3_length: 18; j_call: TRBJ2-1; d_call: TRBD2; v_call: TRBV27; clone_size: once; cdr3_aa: CASSFRTSGRALLDEQFF; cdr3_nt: TGTGCCAGCAGTTTTAGGACTAGCGGGAGGGCTTTGTTGGATGAGCAGTTCTTC
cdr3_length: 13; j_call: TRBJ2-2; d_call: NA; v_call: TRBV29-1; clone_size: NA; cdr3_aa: CSVDWENTGELFF; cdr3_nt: TGCAGCGTTGATTGGGAGAACACCGGGGAGCTGTTTTTT
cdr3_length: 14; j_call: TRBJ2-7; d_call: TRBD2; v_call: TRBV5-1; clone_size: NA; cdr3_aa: CASSIAGGKYEQYF; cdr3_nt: TGCGCCAGCTCCATAGCGGGAGGCAAGTACGAGCAGTACTTC
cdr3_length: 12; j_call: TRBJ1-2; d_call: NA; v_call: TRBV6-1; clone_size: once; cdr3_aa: CAISRNSDGYTF; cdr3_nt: TGTGCCATCAGCCGGAACTCGGATGGCTACACCTTC
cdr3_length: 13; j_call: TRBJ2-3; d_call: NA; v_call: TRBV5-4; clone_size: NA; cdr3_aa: CASSLVPEDTQYF; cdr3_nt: TGTGCCAGCAGCTTGGTTCCGGAGGATACGCAGTATTTT
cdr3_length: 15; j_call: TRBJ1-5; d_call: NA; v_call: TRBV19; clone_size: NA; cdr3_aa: CASSINSDRWQPQHF; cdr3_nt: TGTGCCAGTAGTATAAATTCGGACAGATGGCAGCCCCAGCATTTT
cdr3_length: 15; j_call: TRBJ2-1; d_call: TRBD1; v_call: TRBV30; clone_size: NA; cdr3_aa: CAWSQGAGSYNEQFF; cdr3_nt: TGTGCCTGGAGTCAGGGGGCAGGTTCCTACAATGAGCAGTTCTTC
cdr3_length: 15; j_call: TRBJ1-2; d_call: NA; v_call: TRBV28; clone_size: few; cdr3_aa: CASSSPGGPNYGYTF; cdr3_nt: TGTGCCAGCAGTTCCCCGGGGGGGCCCAACTATGGCTACACCTTC
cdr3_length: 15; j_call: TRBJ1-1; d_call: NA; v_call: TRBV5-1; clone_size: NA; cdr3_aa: CASSFGGALNTEAFF; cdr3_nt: TGCGCCAGCAGCTTCGGGGGGGCTTTGAACACTGAAGCTTTCTTT
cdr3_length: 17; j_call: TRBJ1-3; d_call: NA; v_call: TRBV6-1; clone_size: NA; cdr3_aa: CASSEGLTRYSGNTIYF; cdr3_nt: TGTGCCAGCAGTGAGGGGCTTACCCGATACTCTGGAAACACCATATATTTT
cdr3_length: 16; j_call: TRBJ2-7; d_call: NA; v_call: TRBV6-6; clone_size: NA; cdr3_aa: CASSPNQFVTPGEQYF; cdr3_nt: TGTGCCAGCAGCCCAAATCAATTTGTGACCCCTGGGGAGCAGTACTTC
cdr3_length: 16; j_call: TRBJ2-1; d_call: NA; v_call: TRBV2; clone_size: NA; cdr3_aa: CASSEARGASYNEQFF; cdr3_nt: TGTGCCAGCAGTGAAGCTCGGGGTGCTAGCTACAATGAGCAGTTCTTC
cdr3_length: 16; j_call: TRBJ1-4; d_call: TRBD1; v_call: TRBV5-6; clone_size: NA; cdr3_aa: CASSYRTGTTNEKLFF; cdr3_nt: TGTGCCAGCAGCTATAGGACAGGGACAACTAATGAAAAACTGTTTTTT
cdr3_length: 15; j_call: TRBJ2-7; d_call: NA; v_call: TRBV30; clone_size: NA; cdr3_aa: CAWSVLGGDLYEQYF; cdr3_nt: TGTGCCTGGAGTGTACTGGGGGGAGACCTCTACGAGCAGTACTTC
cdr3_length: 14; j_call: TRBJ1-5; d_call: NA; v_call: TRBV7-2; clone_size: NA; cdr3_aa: CASGPERSNQPQHF; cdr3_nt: TGTGCCAGCGGACCGGAACGGAGCAATCAGCCCCAGCATTTT
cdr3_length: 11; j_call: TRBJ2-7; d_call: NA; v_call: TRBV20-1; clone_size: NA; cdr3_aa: CSASSDYEQYF; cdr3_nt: TGCAGTGCTAGCAGTGACTACGAGCAGTACTTC
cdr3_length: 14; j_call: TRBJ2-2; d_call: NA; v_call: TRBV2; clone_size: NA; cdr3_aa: CASSEAHGDGELFF; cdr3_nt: TGTGCCAGCAGTGAAGCGCATGGGGACGGGGAGCTGTTTTTT
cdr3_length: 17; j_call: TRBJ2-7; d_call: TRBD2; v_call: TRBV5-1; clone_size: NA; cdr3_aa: CASSRYGTSGRGGEQYF; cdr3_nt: TGCGCCAGCAGCCGATACGGGACTAGCGGGAGAGGGGGTGAGCAGTACTTC
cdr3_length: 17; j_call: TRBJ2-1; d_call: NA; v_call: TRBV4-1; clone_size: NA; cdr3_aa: CASSLGQLLVSYNEQFF; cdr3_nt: TGCGCCAGCAGCCTCGGACAGCTTCTAGTGTCCTACAATGAGCAGTTCTTC
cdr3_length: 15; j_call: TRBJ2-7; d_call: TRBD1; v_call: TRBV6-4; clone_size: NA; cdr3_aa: CASRKSGTGAGEQYF; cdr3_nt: TGTGCCAGCAGAAAGAGCGGGACAGGGGCTGGGGAGCAGTACTTC
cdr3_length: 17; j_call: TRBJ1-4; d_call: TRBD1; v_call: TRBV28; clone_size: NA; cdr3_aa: CASSQTGGGRTNEKLFF; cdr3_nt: TGTGCCAGCAGTCAGACAGGGGGCGGAAGGACTAATGAAAAACTGTTTTTT
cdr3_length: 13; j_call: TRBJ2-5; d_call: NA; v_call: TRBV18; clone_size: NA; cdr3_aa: CASSPGTQETQYF; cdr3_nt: TGTGCCAGCTCACCCGGGACCCAAGAGACCCAGTACTTC
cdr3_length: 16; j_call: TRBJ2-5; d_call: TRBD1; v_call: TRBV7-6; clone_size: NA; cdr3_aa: CASSARTGGGWETQYF; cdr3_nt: TGTGCCAGCAGCGCCCGGACAGGGGGCGGTTGGGAGACCCAGTACTTC
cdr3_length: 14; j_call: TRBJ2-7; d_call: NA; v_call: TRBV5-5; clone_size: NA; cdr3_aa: CASSWGRPDYEQYF; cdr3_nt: TGTGCCAGCAGCTGGGGACGGCCTGACTACGAGCAGTACTTC